Below, 13 T cell receptor beta chains from the same sample are listed, as sequenced in a study of CD4 T cells in relation to SARS-CoV-2 and coronaviruses. Profiling relied on immunoSEQ multiplex PCR, and the TCRdb table lists in-frame clones only, not all of them. The sample shows some 21,000 clones, 70% to 85% of them seen only once. CD4+ T cells from unexposed donors were obtained before the COVID-19 pandemic (2011-2018). After ten to eleven days of culture, CD4+ T cells were isolated. For these receptors, no antigen is known. The sample was CD4+ T cells from PBMCs, cultured in vitro. The receptors were gathered from a human donor in good health.

This clone showed up just once. The CDR3 sequence is CASSLGGATAYEQYF. The CDR3 DNA is TGTGCCAGCAGCTTAGGGGGGGCCACTGCCTACGAGCAGTACTTC. The V and J genes are TRBV7-2 and TRBJ2-7, with D possibly called TRBD1 or TRBD2 (6 bases each). The CDR3 is 15 amino acids. Trimming shortened V by 1 base and J by 2 bases, and 12 bases separated the two germline ends. The V gene's germline CDR1 is SGHTA and CDR2 FQGNSA.

The DNA for the CDR3 is TGTGCCAGTAGTTTGACTAGCGGGAGTGTGGAGCAGTACTTC. Amino acids: CASSLTSGSVEQYF. The chain links TRBV19 to TRBJ2-7; 12 nucleotides agree with TRBD2. This CDR3 spans 14 amino acids. Germline CDR1 is LNHDA and CDR2 is SQIVND (reference sequence). The V and J ends lost 5 bases and 7 bases, in that order; junction bases with no gene match: 6.

The chain uses TRBV7-3 and TRBJ2-3; no clear D. Germline V lookup: CDR1 SGHTA, CDR2 FQGTGA. Trimming shortened V by 2 bases and J by 2 bases, and 8 bases separated the two germline ends. This CDR3 comprises 14 residues. DNA of the CDR3: TGTGCCAGCAGCTTATACCGAGACACAGATACGCAGTATTTT. This codes for CASSLYRDTDTQYF.

The chain uses TRBV6-5 and TRBJ2-1, with a weak D call TRBD2 (7 bases). V was cut by 4 bases and J by 4 bases, with 17 bases left in between. Germline V gives CDR1 MNHEY, CDR2 SVGAGI. This CDR3 is built from 16 residues. For the CDR3, the DNA is TGTGCCAGCAGTTCGGGGGCTAGCGGATCATACAATGAGCAGTTCTTC. This translates into CASSSGASGSYNEQFF.

This chain joins TRBV4-3 and TRBJ1-2; maybe TRBD1 (5 bases). Between the trimmed V and J ends, which lost 0 bases and 0 bases, there was a span of 11 bases. The germline CDR1 and CDR2 sequences are LGHNA and YSLEER. CDR3 length: 16 amino acids. The CDR3 region has the DNA TGCGCCAGCAGCCAAGACCGGGGGTTCCCTAACTATGGCTACACCTTC. This sequence encodes CASSQDRGFPNYGYTF.

This clone was seen a few times. The V call is TRBV6-2 or TRBV6-3, the J call TRBJ1-1; 8 bases agree with TRBD1. The CDR3 runs 14 residues. Germline CDR1 reads MNHEY; CDR2 reads SVGEGT. V lost 2 bases to trimming and J lost 5 bases; unmatched junction nucleotides: 4. Written as DNA, the CDR3 is TGTGCCAGCAGTTACCGGCAGGGGGCAACTGAAGCTTTCTTT. Protein product: CASSYRQGATEAFF.

The CDR3 sequence: CASRSANSLGNTIYF. For the CDR3, the DNA is TGTGCCAGTAGATCGGCCAATTCTCTCGGAAACACCATATATTTT. The chain has TRBV19 and TRBJ1-3; D is undetermined. CDR3 length: 15 amino acids. The germline gives CDR1 LNHDA, CDR2 SQIVND (reference sequence). The V end lost 6 bases, the J end lost 4 bases, and 16 bases lay between the germline ends.

The CDR3 is CASSLDAPGVPTAQHF. The CDR3 DNA reads TGTGCCAGCAGCTTAGATGCGCCAGGGGTTCCAACGGCCCAGCATTTT. This chain joins TRBV7-8 and TRBJ1-5; a weak D match, TRBD1 (6 bases). Trimming took off 1 base at V and 11 bases at J, with 21 bases between the two ends. Germline V gene sequence: CDR1 SGHVS, CDR2 FQNEAQ. This CDR3 has 16 amino acids.

This clone was counted only a few times. The V call is TRBV12-3 or TRBV12-4, the J call TRBJ2-1; TRBD1 agrees at 7 bases. V gave up 5 bases and J gave up 7 bases; unmatched junction bases: 2. This CDR3 spans 12 amino acids. CDR3 bases: TGTGCCAGCAGTAAGGACAGGAATGAGCAGTTCTTC. Protein product: CASSKDRNEQFF.

This clone turned up a few times. The genes are TRBV7-9 and TRBJ2-3; D may be TRBD1 (5 bases). Between the trimmed V and J ends, which lost 1 base and 0 bases, there was a span of 8 bases. CDR1 is SEHNR, CDR2 FQNEAQ, per germline (reference sequence). CDR3 length equals 15 residues. CDR3 bases: TGTGCCAGCAGCTTAGGGGGCAGAAGCACAGATACGCAGTATTTT. Its translation: CASSLGGRSTDTQYF. Filled out from reference TRBV7-9 and TRBJ2-3, the complete variable domain reads DTGVSQNPRHKITKRGQNVTFRCDPISEHNRLYWYRQTLGQGPEFLTYFQNEAQLEKSRLLSDRFSAERPKGSFSTLEIQRTEQGDSAMYLCASSLGGRSTDTQYFGPGTRLTVL.

The chain uses TRBV2 and TRBJ1-6, with a tentative D call TRBD1 (6 bases). Deletions cut 4 bases from V and 9 bases from J, with 19 bases between. The germline gives CDR1 SNHLY, CDR2 FYNNEI. This CDR3 is 16 amino acids long. The CDR3 DNA reads as TGTGCCAGCAGTGTAAGGGGGGGGCTAGAAGCTTCACCCCTCCACTTT. It yields the protein CASSVRGGLEASPLHF.

This chain links TRBV30 with TRBJ2-3, with D perhaps TRBD1 or TRBD2 (5 bases each). V lost 7 bases and J lost 2, with 22 bases in between. This CDR3 spans 16 amino acids. The germline V gene encodes CDR1 GTSNPN and CDR2 SVGIG (reference sequence). The CDR3 region is CASTHRGTSTTDTQYF. The CDR3 DNA reads as TGTGCCTCGACACACCGGGGCACCTCGACCACAGATACGCAGTATTTT.

The genes are TRBV19 and TRBJ2-2; D is undetermined. The length of the CDR3 is 13 residues. Between the trimmed V and J ends, which lost 10 bases and 1 base, there was a span of 10 bases. Looked up from germline, CDR1 is LNHDA and CDR2 is SQIVND (reference sequence). The CDR3 reads CATDPGNTGELFF. The CDR3 nucleotides are TGTGCCACCGATCCAGGGAACACCGGGGAGCTGTTTTTT.